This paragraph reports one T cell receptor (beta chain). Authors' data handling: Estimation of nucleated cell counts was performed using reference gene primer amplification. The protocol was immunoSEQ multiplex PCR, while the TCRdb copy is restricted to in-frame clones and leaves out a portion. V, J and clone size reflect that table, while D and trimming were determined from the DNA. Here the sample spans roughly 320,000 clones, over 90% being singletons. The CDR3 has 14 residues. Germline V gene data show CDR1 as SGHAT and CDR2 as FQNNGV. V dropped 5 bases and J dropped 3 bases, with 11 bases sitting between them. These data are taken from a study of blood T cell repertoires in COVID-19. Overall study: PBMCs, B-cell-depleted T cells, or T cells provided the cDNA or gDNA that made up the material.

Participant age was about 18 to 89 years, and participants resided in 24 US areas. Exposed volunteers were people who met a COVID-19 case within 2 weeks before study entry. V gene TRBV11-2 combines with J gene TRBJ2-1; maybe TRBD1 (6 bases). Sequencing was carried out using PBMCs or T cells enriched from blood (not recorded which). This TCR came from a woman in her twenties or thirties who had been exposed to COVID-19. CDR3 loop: CASSALTGYNEQFF. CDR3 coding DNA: TGTGCCAGCAGCGCCCTGACAGGCTACAATGAGCAGTTCTTC.